This T cell receptor (beta chain) derives from a study of T cells in Graves' hyperthyroidism and ophthalmopathy. RNA transcripts provided the source from which TCR beta CDR3 regions were amplified. The HTBI set primed first-round TCR CDR3 RT-PCR. MiXCR, applied by TCRdb to the multiplex PCR reads, yields one record per CDR3 protein. This table has 660,000 or so distinct CDR3 sequences, around 20% appearing once. Any patient presenting with uncontrolled infection, other autoimmune disease, pregnancy or lactation was left out. In the case of this clonotype: A read error may account for a junction end that differs from germline.

This clonotype was sampled from a man aged 25 to 40 with Graves' ophthalmopathy. Sequenced material: blood.

This CDR3 is CAWSDGGGSYELYF. The CDR3, as DNA: TGTGCCTGGAGTGACGGGGGGGGTTCCTACGAGCTGTACTTC. The chain joins TRBV30 to TRBJ2-7, with 8 positions matching TRBD2. Germline lookup yields CDR1 GTSNPN and CDR2 SVGIG (reference sequence). CDR3 length: 14 amino acids.